The next 10 T cell receptor beta chains were all read from a single sample in a study of blood T cell repertoires in COVID-19. TCRdb keeps only in-frame clones here, not all; method: immunoSEQ multiplex PCR. The repertoire holds more than 300,000 clones, with 80% to 90% as singletons. The sequenced sample consisted of peripheral blood. The receptors were sampled from a woman aged 25-40 years with COVID-19, enrolled during active disease.

The V gene is TRBV28, the J gene TRBJ2-7; 13 nucleotides agree with TRBD2. Germline CDR1 is MDHEN and CDR2 is SYDVKM. The CDR3 contains 14 residues. After removal of 6 bases from V and 4 bases from J, the junction contained 3 bases not matched to a gene. DNA of the CDR3: TGTGCCAGCAGGATGGGACTAGCGGGATACGAGCAGTACTTC. It codes for CASRMGLAGYEQYF.

V gene TRBV5-1 combines with J gene TRBJ2-7, with D possibly TRBD1 on 6 matching bases. With 0 bases removed from V and 3 bases from J, the gap between germline ends came to 13 bases. The CDR3 has 15 residues. Looked up from germline, CDR1 is SGHRS and CDR2 is YFSETQ. CDR3 in amino acids: CASSLDQGNVYEQYF. The CDR3 DNA reads as TGCGCCAGCAGCTTGGATCAGGGGAATGTCTACGAGCAGTACTTC. The full variable domain, its missing parts supplied by reference TRBV5-1 and TRBJ2-7, is KAGVTQTPRYLIKTRGQQVTLSCSPISGHRSVSWYQQTPGQGLQFLFEYFSETQRNKGNFPGRFSGRQFSNSRSEMNVSTLELGDSALYLCASSLDQGNVYEQYFGPGTRLTVT.

J is TRBJ1-4 and V is TRBV7-9, with TRBD1 identical over 10 bases. This CDR3 is 15 amino acids long. Germline CDR1 and CDR2: SEHNR and FQNEAQ (reference sequence). V was pared by 4 bases and J by 5 bases, with 4 bases of the junction left unmatched. The CDR3 loop is CASSSPGQGNEKLFF. CDR3 sequence (DNA): TGTGCCAGCAGCTCTCCGGGACAGGGGAATGAAAAACTGTTTTTT.

V gene TRBV5-1 combines with J gene TRBJ2-1, with 9 nucleotides matching TRBD2. This CDR3 has 16 amino acids. J lost 7 bases, V lost 0 bases, and 8 bases had no gene match. The V gene's germline CDR1 is SGHRS and CDR2 YFSETQ. In DNA, the CDR3 is TGCGCCAGCAGCTTGGCGGTAGCGGGAGAATTGAATGAGCAGTTCTTC. Its translation is CASSLAVAGELNEQFF.

This chain uses TRBV3-1 (or the pseudogene TRBV3-2) with TRBJ1-2; 9 bases align to TRBD1. The germline gives CDR1 LGHDT, CDR2 YNNKEL (reference sequence). The ends lost 3 bases at V and 7 bases at J; junction bases unmatched: 9. This CDR3 is built from 15 residues. The chain's CDR3 is CASSQTTGGGRGYTF. The CDR3 bases are TGTGCCAGCAGCCAGACTACAGGGGGCGGGCGTGGCTACACCTTC.

V usage is TRBV19 and J usage is TRBJ1-5, with TRBD1 matching 10 bases. J lost 11 bases, V lost 4 bases, and 5 bases had no gene match. This CDR3 comprises 13 residues. Germline CDR1 LNHDA, CDR2 SQIVND (reference sequence). The CDR3 region is CASSTQDRGAQHF. CDR3 in DNA: TGTGCCAGTAGTACGCAGGACAGGGGGGCCCAGCATTTT.

This clone was picked up a small number of times. CDR3 loop: CASSPGSEAFF. The CDR3, as DNA: TGTGCCAGCAGCCCGGGGTCTGAAGCTTTCTTT. This chain links TRBV11-1 with TRBJ1-1; no definite D call. Trimming took 5 bases from V and 6 from J, leaving 7 bases between them. The CDR3 runs 11 residues. In germline, CDR1 is SGHAT, CDR2 FQDESV (reference sequence).

The V call is TRBV7-9, the J call TRBJ2-7, with a weak D call TRBD1 (5 bases). This CDR3 is 14 amino acids long. V was clipped by 3 bases and J by 1 base, with 10 bases between them. Germline V gives CDR1 SEHNR, CDR2 FQNEAQ (reference sequence). The CDR3 DNA is TGTGCCAGCAGCTTCGGGCAGGGTTCCTACGAGCAGTACTTC. Amino acids: CASSFGQGSYEQYF.

J is TRBJ2-1 and V is TRBV2, with 7 bases aligning to TRBD2. This CDR3 has 16 residues. Germline loops: CDR1 SNHLY, CDR2 FYNNEI. With V trimmed by 7 bases and J by 4 bases, 13 bases remained unmatched. CDR3 in DNA: TGTGCCAGCACCGGGGGAGCTAGCGGATGGTACAATGAGCAGTTCTTC. Translated, it gives CASTGGASGWYNEQFF.

The V and J genes are TRBV5-1 and TRBJ2-3; D unclear. The V end lost 7 bases, the J end lost 0 bases, and 15 bases lay between the germline ends. The CDR3 consists of 15 residues. Germline V CDR1 and CDR2: SGHRS, YFSETQ. Written as DNA, the CDR3 is TGCGCCAGCGGGCTTAACCCATCTAGCACAGATACGCAGTATTTT. It is translated as CASGLNPSSTDTQYF.